This T cell receptor (beta chain) was found in a study of identical twins. Study-wide results and caveats: Monozygotic twin pairs showed more out-of-frame TCR alpha sharing than models estimated.

Trimming stripped 3 bases from V and 4 bases from J, with 15 bases between. This CDR3 spans 15 amino acids. Per germline, CDR1 MGHRA and CDR2 YSYEKL. TCRdb called the 5' RACE reads again in MiXCR, with one record for every CDR3 protein. The data show about 190,000 distinct CDR3 sequences, with roughly 15% seen just once and over 35% held by the top ten. Turning to this clonotype: The target antigen is unknown.

This sample also belongs to another study, concerning T cells expressing NK-cell markers.

Sequenced input: CD8+ T cells sorted from blood. The sequence was collected from a young woman in good health. This chain uses TRBV4-1 with TRBJ2-5; a weak D match, TRBD2 (6 bases). The CDR3 loop is CASSQDVQGGETQYF. The CDR3 bases are TGCGCCAGCAGCCAGGACGTTCAGGGAGGAGAGACCCAGTACTTC.